These 24 T cell receptor beta chains were all obtained from the same sample, sequenced in a study of early stage breast cancer tumors. Only in-frame clones appear in the TCRdb table, and some are missing; sequencing was by immunoSEQ multiplex PCR. The sample lists 5,500 to 7,500 clones, around 69% occurring once. Sequenced sample: normal breast tissue next to the tumor. The receptors come from a person aged 40-50 years with breast cancer.

On this clone itself: Other nucleotide sequences in the sample specify the same CDR3. The rearrangement joins TRBV30 to TRBJ1-5; D ambiguous. Germline lookup yields CDR1 GTSNPN and CDR2 SVGIG (reference sequence). This CDR3 is built from 13 residues. V shed 0 bases and J shed 1 base, with 4 bases lying between them. The CDR3 DNA is TGTGCCTGGAGTGTACGAAGCAATCAGCCCCAGCATTTT. Protein product: CAWSVRSNQPQHF.

This clone was seen once. The V gene is TRBV6-5, the J gene TRBJ2-4; weak D call: TRBD2 (6 bases). Germline V lookup: CDR1 MNHEY, CDR2 SVGAGI. This CDR3 contains 15 residues. Trimming left V 6 bases short and J 0 bases short, with 12 bases between. The CDR3 coding sequence is TGTGCCAGCAGCCCGGCGGGATTAGCCAAAAACATTCAGTACTTC. Translating it yields CASSPAGLAKNIQYF.

This chain joins TRBV10-1 and TRBJ2-3; D uncertain. The V end was cut by 0 bases, the J end by 2 bases, with 6 bases between. The CDR3 is 14 residues long. Germline V CDR1 and CDR2: WNHNN, SYGVQD (reference sequence). CDR3 protein: CASSESTLTDTQYF. In nucleotides, the CDR3 is TGCGCCAGCAGTGAGTCGACTCTCACAGATACGCAGTATTTT.

The J gene is TRBJ2-7, the V gene TRBV6-7, with a tentative D call TRBD1 (6 bases). TRBV6-7 falls under the ORF class, with uncertain function. This CDR3 contains 11 residues. The V end lost 8 bases, the J end lost 6 bases, and 11 bases lay between the germline ends. CDR3 residues: CASCQGGEQYF. The CDR3 region has the DNA TGTGCCAGCTGCCAAGGGGGCGAGCAGTACTTC.

This chain joins TRBV1 and TRBJ1-5. TRBV1 is noted as a pseudogene. There are 16 residues in the CDR3. CDR3 protein: CTSSQDVRGSGQPQHF. CDR3 in DNA: TGCACCAGCAGCCAAGATGTGAGAGGATCCGGGCAGCCCCAGCATTTT.

The rearrangement uses TRBV11-1 and TRBJ2-1; D gene ambiguous. Looked up from germline, CDR1 is SGHAT and CDR2 is FQDESV (reference sequence). The CDR3 runs 12 residues. V was trimmed by 5 bases and J by 8 bases, leaving 10 bases between them. The CDR3 sequence: CASSTQTHEQFF. CDR3 bases: TGTGCCAGCAGCACTCAGACGCATGAGCAGTTCTTC.

V usage is TRBV19 and J usage is TRBJ1-1; D unclear. The CDR3 totals 14 residues. The ends were cut back, 5 bases at V and 0 bases at J, with 10 bases in the middle. Germline values: CDR1 LNHDA, CDR2 SQIVND (reference sequence). In DNA form, the CDR3 reads TGTGCCAGTAGTCTGAGGTATATGAACACTGAAGCTTTCTTT. This encodes CASSLRYMNTEAFF.

The chain carries TRBV6-5 and TRBJ2-5; 9 positions match TRBD2. The CDR3 has 14 residues. V dropped 5 bases and J dropped 4; count of bases not matched to a gene: 5. Looked up from germline, CDR1 is MNHEY and CDR2 is SVGAGI. The CDR3 DNA sequence: TGTGCCAGCAGTCTGCGGGAGGGCCTAGAGACCCAGTACTTC. It codes for CASSLREGLETQYF.

The V and J genes are TRBV6-5 and TRBJ1-1; D unclear. Germline V gives CDR1 MNHEY, CDR2 SVGAGI. The length of the CDR3 is 14 residues. Deletions cut 2 bases from V and 2 bases from J, with 9 bases between. The DNA of the CDR3 is TGTGCCAGCAGTTACGGGCTGGGAAACACTGAAGCTTTCTTT. Its translation: CASSYGLGNTEAFF.

The rearrangement uses TRBV6-6 and TRBJ1-5, with D tentatively TRBD1 (6 bases). V shed 7 bases and J shed 5 bases, with 9 bases lying between them. This CDR3 is 12 amino acids long. From germline, CDR1 is MNHNY and CDR2 SVGAGI (reference sequence). The CDR3 protein is CASTGDDQPQHF. Here the CDR3 DNA reads TGTGCCAGCACAGGGGACGATCAGCCCCAGCATTTT.

The chain is built from TRBV25-1 and TRBJ2-5; the D is unclear. The V end was cut by 2 bases, the J end by 5 bases, with 12 bases between. CDR1 and CDR2 (germline): MGHDK, SYGVNS. The CDR3 has 14 residues. The CDR3 loop is CASSEMILVETQYF. In nucleotides, the CDR3 is TGTGCCAGCAGTGAAATGATATTAGTTGAGACCCAGTACTTC.

This clone was found once. Other DNA sequences within the sample encode an identical CDR3. V and J are TRBV11-2 and TRBJ2-5; D gene unclear. This CDR3 comprises 11 residues. V was trimmed by 2 bases and J by 4 bases, leaving 2 bases between them. CDR1 SGHAT and CDR2 FQNNGV come from the germline V gene. The DNA for the CDR3 is TGTGCCAGCAGCTTATCAGAGACCCAGTACTTC. Its translation: CASSLSETQYF.

The CDR3 protein is CASSPPPSPRDRGFSYNEQFF. The DNA of the CDR3 is TGCGCCAGCAGTCCTCCCCCCAGTCCTCGGGACAGGGGGTTCTCCTACAATGAGCAGTTCTTC. V and J are TRBV23-1 and TRBJ2-1; TRBD1 agrees at 11 bases. TRBV23-1 is marked as an open reading frame, function uncertain. CDR3 length: 21 residues. The V gene end was trimmed by 4 bases and the J gene end by 0 bases; junction bases not matched to a gene: 17.

This chain links TRBV25-1 with TRBJ2-1; 11 positions match TRBD2. Trimming took 5 bases from V and 4 from J; bases not matched to a gene: 10. Per the germline V gene, CDR1 is MGHDK and CDR2 is SYGVNS. This CDR3 is built from 17 residues. The CDR3 sequence is CASSPWGTSGIYNEQFF. In DNA form, the CDR3 reads TGTGCCAGCAGTCCCTGGGGGACTAGCGGAATTTACAATGAGCAGTTCTTC. The full variable domain, its missing parts supplied by reference TRBV25-1 and TRBJ2-1, is EADIYQTPRYLVIGTGKKITLECSQTMGHDKMYWYQQDPGMELHLIHYSYGVNSTEKGDLSSESTVSRIRTEHFPLTLESARPSHTSQYLCASSPWGTSGIYNEQFFGPGTRLTVL.

Here the CDR3 reads CASSKGETQYF. For the CDR3, the DNA is TGTGCCAGCAGCAAAGGAGAGACCCAGTACTTC. V and J are TRBV21-1 and TRBJ2-5. TRBV21-1 is a recognized pseudogene. The CDR3 loop spans 11 amino acids.

This rearrangement joins TRBV14 to TRBJ2-5; D ambiguous. Trimming took off 1 base at V and 1 base at J, with 10 bases between the two ends. The CDR3 is 15 residues long. Germline assignment: CDR1 SGHDN and CDR2 FVKESK. CDR3 in amino acids: CASSQGPLTQETQYF. For the CDR3, the DNA is TGTGCCAGCAGCCAAGGGCCCTTAACCCAAGAGACCCAGTACTTC. Together with reference TRBV14 and TRBJ2-5, the CDR3 gives the full variable domain: EAGVTQFPSHSVIEKGQTVTLRCDPISGHDNLYWYRRVMGKEIKFLLHFVKESKQDESGMPNNRFLAERTGGTYSTLKVQPAELEDSGVYFCASSQGPLTQETQYFGPGTRLLVL.

The chain couples TRBV28 to TRBJ2-1, with 16 nucleotides matching TRBD2. The germline CDR1 and CDR2 sequences are MDHEN and SYDVKM. The CDR3 sequence is 17 residues long. The trim removed 7 bases at V and 9 bases at J, leaving 12 bases unmatched. The CDR3 sequence is CASNGSGTSGRVGEQFF. The DNA of the CDR3 is TGTGCCAGCAACGGATCCGGGACTAGCGGGAGGGTGGGTGAGCAGTTCTTC.

This clone occurred a few times. V and J are TRBV7-3 and TRBJ2-6, with TRBD2 as a possible D gene (5 bases). The CDR3 runs to 16 residues. V was shortened by 2 bases and J by 4 bases, with 12 bases between the two germline ends. CDR1 and CDR2 from the germline V gene are SGHTA and FQGTGA. DNA for the CDR3: TGTGCCAGCAGCTTAGCCCCATGGAGGGGGGCCAACGTCCTGACTTTC. Its translation: CASSLAPWRGANVLTF.

The count of this clone is one. This rearrangement joins TRBV29-1 to TRBJ1-2; TRBD1 aligns across 7 bases. CDR3 length: 13 residues. Germline CDR1 and CDR2: SQVTM and ANQGSEA. The trim removed 3 bases at V and 3 bases at J, leaving 4 bases unmatched. This CDR3 reads CSVDGDRDYGYTF. The CDR3 coding sequence is TGCAGCGTTGATGGCGACAGGGACTATGGCTACACCTTC.

The chain employs TRBV6-5 and TRBJ1-5, with TRBD1 as a possible D gene (5 bases). This CDR3 contains 13 residues. Per germline, CDR1 MNHEY and CDR2 SVGAGI. V was cut by 10 bases and J by 5 bases, with 15 bases left in between. In nucleotides, the CDR3 is TGTGCCACCAGGTCGGGGGTGGATCAGCCCCAGCATTTT. This gives the protein CATRSGVDQPQHF.

This chain connects TRBV5-5 to TRBJ2-5; tentative D call: TRBD2 (5 bases). The ends were cut back, 7 bases at V and 5 bases at J, with 15 bases in the middle. The germline CDR1 and CDR2 sequences are SGHKS and YYEKEE (reference sequence). This CDR3 is 13 amino acids long. In DNA form, the CDR3 reads TGTGCCAGCCTAGACGAGGGATTGGAGACCCAGTACTTC. Amino acid sequence: CASLDEGLETQYF.

The chain links TRBV11-2 to TRBJ2-5, with D unresolved. The CDR3 contains 15 residues. Germline CDR1 is SGHAT and CDR2 is FQNNGV. V lost 2 bases to trimming and J lost 3 bases, with 13 bases between them. CDR3 sequence reads: CASSLTSHQEETQYF. CDR3 sequence (DNA): TGTGCCAGCAGCTTAACATCCCATCAAGAAGAGACCCAGTACTTC.

The V call is TRBV7-9, the J call TRBJ2-3; no firm D call. Germline values: CDR1 SEHNR, CDR2 FQNEAQ (reference sequence). CDR3 size: 14 residues. V shed 5 bases and J shed 3 bases, with 12 bases lying between them. The CDR3 coding sequence is TGTGCCAGCAGCCGAGGTTCAGAGACAGATACGCAGTATTTT. It translates to CASSRGSETDTQYF.

In DNA, the CDR3 is TGTGCCGGACACGGTTGGACCGTCGTGGGTGGCTACACCTTC. This sequence encodes CAGHGWTVVGGYTF. The chain employs TRBV30 and TRBJ1-2; tentatively, D is TRBD1 (5 bases). CDR1 is GTSNPN and CDR2 is SVGIG in the germline V gene (reference sequence). The CDR3 contains 14 residues. Trimming cost V 8 bases and J 7 bases, with 23 bases left between them.